The T cell receptor beta chain under discussion was sequenced for a study of T cells of healthy individuals. A single record per CDR3 protein comes from TCRdb applying MiXCR to the 5' RACE reads. The sample contains around 63,000 distinct CDR3 sequences, around 15% of which appear only once. CDR1 SEHNR and CDR2 FQNEAQ come from the germline V gene (reference sequence). Trimming cost V 4 bases and J 4 bases; bases outside gene matches: 12. CDR3 length equals 16 residues. This chain joins TRBV7-9 and TRBJ2-7; TRBD2 matches 8 bases. The receptor comes from a human donor in good health. This CDR3 is CASSSTDGLAGYEQYF. DNA of the CDR3: TGTGCCAGCAGCTCCACTGACGGACTAGCTGGATACGAGCAGTACTTC.